This TCR beta chain was sequenced in a study of control samples from healthy donors and cancer patients. The data were produced by immunoSEQ multiplex PCR, yet TCRdb's version contains in-frame clones alone and is incomplete. The data contain 190,000 or so clones, 80% to 95% of them singletons. The receptor was isolated from a man aged 18 to 30 in good health. Input material: blood.

CDR3 region: CASRRTDSNSPLHF. CDR3 DNA sequence: TGTGCCAGCAGGCGGACCGACAGTAATTCACCCCTCCACTTT. The J gene is TRBJ1-6, the V gene TRBV2; tentatively, D is TRBD1 (5 bases). This CDR3 is 14 amino acids long. Germline CDR1 and CDR2: SNHLY and FYNNEI. Trimming pared 6 bases from V and 6 bases from J, leaving 12 bases between.